These 17 T cell receptor beta chains were sequenced from one sample in a study of blood T cells in healthy people across ages. The second PCR ran about 6 to 11 cycles with a sample-barcoded 5' primer and J-beta primers. TCRdb reprocessed the 5' RACE reads via MiXCR and lists one record per CDR3 protein. This table has 800,000 to 1,300,000 distinct CDR3 sequences, roughly 24% appearing once. Another study also made use of these data, one on T cells of mothers and their children.

The sequenced sample consisted of blood. These receptor sequences come from a girl aged 2-10 years in good health.

This chain uses TRBV24-1 with TRBJ1-2, with D hard to call. Germline-derived CDR1 and CDR2 are KGHDR and SFDVKD. This CDR3 region has 14 residues. V gave up 2 bases and J gave up 6 bases, with 12 bases separating them. In DNA, the CDR3 is TGTGCCACCAGTGATTCGCGGGGAGTACATGGCTACACCTTC. Protein: CATSDSRGVHGYTF.

This chain joins TRBV5-4 and TRBJ2-2, with D unclear. CDR3 size: 15 residues. V lost 4 bases and J lost 5, with 15 bases in between. Germline V lookup: CDR1 SGHNT, CDR2 YYREEE (reference sequence). The CDR3 loop is CASSPDALRTGELFF. The CDR3 nucleotides read TGTGCCAGCAGCCCAGACGCCCTACGGACCGGGGAGCTGTTTTTT.

The chain links TRBV20-1 to TRBJ2-5; D is possibly TRBD2 (5 bases). The DNA end is a closer match to TRBJ2-1, so the J assignment may be wrong. Germline CDR1 DFQATT, CDR2 SNEGSKA (reference sequence). The CDR3 sequence is 11 residues long. Written as DNA, the CDR3 is TGCAGTGCTGCCTCGGGGTCTGAGCAGTTCTTC. The encoded protein is CSAASGSEQFF.

The genes are TRBV4-1 and TRBJ1-1; D perhaps matches TRBD1 (5 bases). Trimming shortened V by 3 bases and J by 4 bases, and 15 bases separated the two germline ends. Germline CDR1 reads MGHRA; CDR2 reads YSYEKL. The CDR3 has 15 residues. This chain's CDR3 is CASSQGVGLGTEAFF. The CDR3 nucleotides read TGCGCCAGCAGCCAGGGGGTAGGCTTGGGCACTGAAGCTTTCTTT.

This chain links TRBV29-1 with TRBJ2-3; D perhaps matches TRBD2 (6 bases). CDR3 size: 13 residues. V lost 6 bases and J 3 bases, leaving 13 bases between the germline ends. CDR1 is SQVTM, CDR2 ANQGSEA, per germline. In DNA form, the CDR3 reads TGCAGCGTGAGGCTAGCGATGACAGATACGCAGTATTTT. This translates into CSVRLAMTDTQYF.

In its sample, this clonotype was seen a few times. CDR3 bases: TGTGCCAGCTTCTTACGGCCGAACACTGAAGCTTTCTTT. Translating it yields CASFLRPNTEAFF. The chain recombines TRBV7-9 with TRBJ1-1; D is unresolved. V was shortened by 8 bases and J by 1 base, with 11 bases between the two germline ends. CDR3 length: 13 amino acids. Germline V gives CDR1 SEHNR, CDR2 FQNEAQ (reference sequence).

This clonotype has only a few counts. The chain recombines TRBV29-1 with TRBJ1-1; D is ambiguous. The germline V and J ends were trimmed by 2 bases and 6 bases, with 10 bases remaining between them. CDR1 is SQVTM and CDR2 is ANQGSEA in the germline V gene. The CDR3 runs 12 residues. CDR3 protein: CSVELGSAEAFF. In DNA, the CDR3 is TGCAGCGTTGAATTAGGGTCTGCTGAAGCTTTCTTT.

The V call is TRBV12-3 or TRBV12-4, the J call TRBJ2-4, with unresolved D. CDR3 length: 19 residues. V was clipped by 0 bases and J by 0 bases, with 18 bases between them. CDR3 DNA: TGTGCCAGCAGTTTAGCGCGGAAGGGATTCGCGGTAGCCAAAAACATTCAGTACTTC. Its protein is CASSLARKGFAVAKNIQYF.

Only a few counts were recorded for this clonotype. The chain links TRBV7-9 to TRBJ2-7; D gene unclear. The CDR3 sequence is 13 residues long. Germline V lookup: CDR1 SEHNR, CDR2 FQNEAQ (reference sequence). V was shortened by 0 bases and J by 5 bases, with 8 bases between the two germline ends. CDR3 in amino acids: CASSLAWGNEQYF. The CDR3 DNA reads TGTGCCAGCAGCTTAGCGTGGGGTAACGAGCAGTACTTC.

The chain links TRBV28 to TRBJ1-4; tentatively, D is TRBD1 (5 bases). V gave up 11 bases and J gave up 6 bases, with 22 bases separating them. The CDR3 has 15 residues. Germline V gene lookup returns CDR1 MDHEN and CDR2 SYDVKM. The CDR3 region is CAASVSGTRHEKLFF. The CDR3 DNA sequence: TGTGCCGCCTCAGTTAGTGGGACCCGGCATGAAAAACTGTTTTTT.

This clonotype was detected only a few times. The V and J genes are TRBV29-1 and TRBJ2-5; TRBD2 is a possible D gene (5 bases). V lost 6 bases to trimming and J lost 5 bases, with 13 bases between them. Germline V gene data show CDR1 as SQVTM and CDR2 as ANQGSEA. The CDR3 is 12 residues long. Written as DNA, the CDR3 is TGCAGCGTAGCGGACGGTCTGGAGACCCAGTACTTC. This encodes CSVADGLETQYF.

The chain has TRBV29-1 and TRBJ2-2, with D uncertain. CDR1 is SQVTM and CDR2 is ANQGSEA in the germline V gene. V was cut by 7 bases and J by 3 bases, with 12 bases left in between. CDR3 length: 13 residues. The CDR3 DNA sequence: TGCAGCGCTGGCCTGACTTACACCGGGGAGCTGTTTTTT. Encoded protein: CSAGLTYTGELFF.

This clonotype was found a few times. The chain is built from TRBV6-5 and TRBJ2-5; a possible D gene is TRBD1 (6 bases). V lost 6 bases and J 4 bases, leaving 12 bases between the germline ends. This CDR3 is built from 13 residues. Per the germline V gene, CDR1 is MNHEY and CDR2 is SVGAGI. The CDR3 protein is CASRSQGRETQYF. CDR3 nucleotides: TGTGCCAGCAGATCCCAGGGGAGAGAGACCCAGTACTTC.

This clonotype was seen many times. The rearrangement joins TRBV10-2 to TRBJ1-2, with a possible D match to TRBD1 (5 bases). V lost 7 bases, J lost 3 bases, and 15 bases lay in between. Germline V gene sequence: CDR1 WSHSY, CDR2 SAAADI. The length of the CDR3 is 14 residues. The CDR3 here is CASMESGNDYGYTF. CDR3 sequence (DNA): TGCGCCAGCATGGAATCAGGGAATGACTATGGCTACACCTTC.

This chain joins TRBV7-8 and TRBJ2-5, with TRBD2 identical over 12 bases. The CDR3 is 16 residues long. The germline CDR1 and CDR2 sequences are SGHVS and FQNEAQ. The V gene end was trimmed by 0 bases and the J gene end by 7 bases; junction bases not matched to a gene: 6. The CDR3 loop reads CASSLALAGGHGTQYF. Written as DNA, the CDR3 is TGTGCCAGCAGCTTAGCGCTAGCGGGGGGGCACGGGACCCAGTACTTC.

The chain couples TRBV7-2 to TRBJ1-5; no clear D gene. Deletions cut 0 bases from V and 3 bases from J, with 12 bases between. Germline lookup yields CDR1 SGHTA and CDR2 FQGNSA. The CDR3 spans 16 residues. For the CDR3, the DNA is TGTGCCAGCAGCTTAGCTCCTGGACGGGTCAATCAGCCCCAGCATTTT. Residues: CASSLAPGRVNQPQHF.

V usage is TRBV7-3 and J usage is TRBJ1-1; D not certain. CDR1 is SGHTA and CDR2 is FQGTGA in the germline V gene. The CDR3 is 16 amino acids. Trimming shortened V by 5 bases and J by 4 bases, and 20 bases separated the two germline ends. The CDR3 nucleotides are TGTGCCAGCAGCCTCTCCGACGCGGCTACCTCCACTGAAGCTTTCTTT. Translating gives CASSLSDAATSTEAFF.